This entry lists 29 T cell receptor beta chains sequenced from one sample in a study of radiation and T cells in renal cell carcinoma. The time point was: blood 4 weeks post-SBRT, at nephrectomy. Noted treatment: 15 Gy SBRT to primary tumor, nephrectomy 4 weeks later. Repertoires were generated with immunoSEQ multiplex PCR, while TCRdb's copy carries only in-frame clones and drops some. The table has 150,000 to 200,000 clones, about 88% seen once; the top ten hold about 11%. The sample here was blood, taken from a patient whose treatment included radiotherapy and nephrectomy. All receptors derive from a woman aged 45 to 65 with renal cell carcinoma.

The chain joins TRBV30 to TRBJ1-5, with 8 bases lining up with TRBD1. V trimming: 1 base; J trimming: 1 base; junction bases outside the gene matches: 0. The CDR3 consists of 14 residues. Germline CDR1 reads GTSNPN; CDR2 reads SVGIG (reference sequence). CDR3 in DNA: TGTGCCTGGAGTGACAGGGGGAGCAATCAGCCCCAGCATTTT. It translates to CAWSDRGSNQPQHF.

This chain uses TRBV4-1 with TRBJ2-5, with TRBD2 matching 13 bases. From germline, CDR1 is MGHRA and CDR2 YSYEKL. With 1 base clipped from V and 7 bases from J, the junction kept 9 bases outside the gene matches. The CDR3 extends over 17 amino acids. Here the CDR3 reads CASSQVLGTSGVATQYF. In nucleotides, the CDR3 is TGCGCCAGCAGCCAAGTTCTCGGGACTAGCGGGGTGGCGACCCAGTACTTC.

The chain carries TRBV7-8 and TRBJ1-5; D not certain. Trimming removed 3 bases from V and 3 bases from J, with 9 bases in between. Germline V lookup: CDR1 SGHVS, CDR2 FQNEAQ. The CDR3 is 14 amino acids. The CDR3 here is CASSFEYSNQPQHF. The CDR3 DNA reads TGTGCCAGCAGCTTTGAGTATTCCAATCAGCCCCAGCATTTT.

The chain combines TRBV19 with TRBJ2-5; no clear D gene. Trimming took off 6 bases at V and 1 base at J, with 12 bases between the two ends. CDR1 LNHDA and CDR2 SQIVND come from the germline V gene (reference sequence). The CDR3 consists of 14 residues. The DNA of the CDR3 is TGTGCCAGTAGCTTTTCAAGTACCCAAGAGACCCAGTACTTC. This encodes CASSFSSTQETQYF.

This chain connects TRBV6-6 to TRBJ2-3, with D perhaps matching TRBD2 (5 bases). Germline-derived CDR1 and CDR2 are MNHNY and SVGAGI (reference sequence). V was cut by 5 bases and J by 9 bases, with 12 bases left in between. CDR3 size: 12 residues. CDR3: CASSLTRETQYF. Written as DNA, the CDR3 is TGTGCCAGCAGTCTAACGAGGGAAACGCAGTATTTT.

The rearrangement uses TRBV19 and TRBJ1-5, with D perhaps TRBD1 (5 bases). Trimming removed 4 bases from V and 2 bases from J, with 15 bases in between. Germline V gene data show CDR1 as LNHDA and CDR2 as SQIVND (reference sequence). The CDR3 consists of 16 residues. CDR3 sequence: CASSNGAANGNQPQHF. DNA for the CDR3: TGTGCCAGTAGTAACGGGGCCGCGAATGGCAATCAGCCCCAGCATTTT.

CDR3 nucleotide sequence: TGTGCCAGCAGTTTGGGGAGGGGGTACACCGGGGAGCTGTTTTTT. Encoded protein: CASSLGRGYTGELFF. V and J are TRBV27 and TRBJ2-2; D perhaps matches TRBD2 (7 bases). Germline CDR1 MNHEY, CDR2 SMNVEV (reference sequence). The CDR3 is 15 amino acids. Between the trimmed V and J ends, which lost 3 bases and 3 bases, there was a span of 11 bases.

The gene calls are TRBV5-1 and TRBJ2-7; 7 positions match TRBD1. CDR1 and CDR2 from the germline V gene are SGHRS and YFSETQ. After removal of 4 bases from V and 3 bases from J, the junction contained 13 bases not matched to a gene. The CDR3 spans 16 residues. For the CDR3, the DNA is TGCGCCAGCAGCCCCGGACCCGGGACAGAGGGCTACGAGCAGTACTTC. Protein product: CASSPGPGTEGYEQYF.

The chain couples TRBV18 to TRBJ1-1; 8 nucleotides match TRBD1. The CDR3 extends over 14 amino acids. Trimming removed 3 bases from V and 2 bases from J; junction bases left unmatched: 2. The germline V gene has CDR1 KGHSH and CDR2 LQKENI. The CDR3 protein is CASSPQGANTEAFF. Written as DNA, the CDR3 is TGTGCCAGCTCACCCCAGGGGGCAAACACTGAAGCTTTCTTT.

The genes are TRBV7-9 and TRBJ2-7; 9 positions agree with TRBD1. J gave up 1 base and V 0 bases, and 4 bases lay outside the gene matches. CDR1 is SEHNR and CDR2 is FQNEAQ in the germline V gene (reference sequence). CDR3 length: 16 amino acids. As DNA, the CDR3 is TGTGCCAGCAGCTTAGCCGCGACAGGGGGGTCCTACGAGCAGTACTTC. Amino acids: CASSLAATGGSYEQYF.

V gene TRBV29-1 combines with J gene TRBJ2-3; 7 positions match TRBD2. The ends lost 5 bases at V and 4 bases at J; junction bases unmatched: 6. Per germline, CDR1 SQVTM and CDR2 ANQGSEA. The CDR3 is 13 residues long. The CDR3: CSVRTSGADTQYF. CDR3 nucleotide sequence: TGCAGCGTTCGGACTAGTGGGGCAGATACGCAGTATTTT.

This clone has a handful of counts. V and J are TRBV5-6 and TRBJ2-5; TRBD2 might be the D (6 bases). CDR1 SGHDT and CDR2 YYEEEE come from the germline V gene. V lost 1 base and J 5 bases, leaving 15 bases between the germline ends. The CDR3 has 15 amino acids. The CDR3 region has the DNA TGTGCCAGCAGCTTGATTTGGCGGGGAGGCGAGACCCAGTACTTC. Encoded protein: CASSLIWRGGETQYF.

V gene TRBV4-1 combines with J gene TRBJ1-1; no clear D. This CDR3 spans 14 amino acids. Germline V lookup: CDR1 MGHRA, CDR2 YSYEKL. V shed 1 base and J shed 4 bases, with 10 bases lying between them. Written as DNA, the CDR3 is TGCGCCAGCAGCCAAGTCGGGTTGGGCACTGAAGCTTTCTTT. It specifies CASSQVGLGTEAFF.

CDR3 loop: CASSFGHTQETQYF. The CDR3 bases are TGTGCCAGCAGCTTTGGACATACACAAGAGACCCAGTACTTC. This chain connects TRBV7-9 to TRBJ2-5; weak D call: TRBD1 (5 bases). CDR1 is SEHNR, CDR2 FQNEAQ, per germline (reference sequence). The CDR3 runs 14 residues. Trimming removed 3 bases from V and 2 bases from J, with 10 bases in between.

The rearrangement joins TRBV12-5 to TRBJ2-3, with D tentatively TRBD1 or TRBD2 (5 bases each). The CDR3 sequence is 14 residues long. Deletions cut 9 bases from V and 4 bases from J, with 17 bases between. CDR1 is LGHNT and CDR2 is FRNRAP in the germline V gene. As DNA, the CDR3 is TGTGCTAGCCAGAGGACCTTGGGGGCAGATACGCAGTATTTT. It yields the protein CASQRTLGADTQYF. Combining the CDR3 with reference TRBV12-5 and TRBJ2-3 gives the whole variable domain DARVTQTPRHKVTEMGQEVTMRCQPILGHNTVFWYRQTMMQGLELLAYFRNRAPLDDSGMPKDRFSAEMPDATLATLKIQPSEPRDSAVYFCASQRTLGADTQYFGPGTRLTVL.

V and J are TRBV11-3 and TRBJ1-6; D is uncertain. This CDR3 comprises 13 residues. V lost 1 base, J lost 8 bases, and 6 bases lay in between. Per germline, CDR1 SGHNT and CDR2 YENEEA. CDR3 amino acids: CASSLAPDSPLHF. Written as DNA, the CDR3 is TGTGCCAGCAGCTTAGCCCCGGATTCACCCCTCCACTTT.

The gene calls are TRBV10-3 and TRBJ2-7; a weak D match, TRBD2 (6 bases). The germline gives CDR1 ENHRY, CDR2 SYGVKD. The germline V and J ends were trimmed by 11 bases and 0 bases, with 11 bases remaining between them. The CDR3 has 12 residues. This CDR3 is CASGGNSYEQYF. For the CDR3, the DNA is TGTGCCTCCGGGGGTAACTCCTACGAGCAGTACTTC.

The rearrangement joins TRBV9 to TRBJ1-6, with D tentatively TRBD1 (5 bases). This CDR3 contains 15 residues. The germline V gene has CDR1 SGDLS and CDR2 YYNGEE. V gave up 0 bases and J gave up 10 bases, with 14 bases separating them. This chain's CDR3 is CASSVGGEGESPLHF. CDR3 sequence (DNA): TGTGCCAGCAGCGTAGGAGGTGAAGGGGAGTCACCCCTCCACTTT.

The chain is built from TRBV6-5 and TRBJ1-2; D unclear. The V end was cut by 6 bases, the J end by 5 bases, with 13 bases between. There are 13 residues in the CDR3. The germline V gene has CDR1 MNHEY and CDR2 SVGAGI. CDR3 region: CASRKGSGYGYTF. DNA for the CDR3: TGTGCCAGCAGAAAGGGTTCCGGGTATGGCTACACCTTC.

The table lists this clone with a few counts. This chain links TRBV9 with TRBJ2-4; 13 bases map to TRBD2. With 3 bases clipped from V and 8 bases from J, the junction kept 8 bases outside the gene matches. Per germline, CDR1 SGDLS and CDR2 YYNGEE. The CDR3 spans 16 residues. CDR3 loop: CASSAGLAGVKDIQYF. CDR3 nucleotides: TGTGCCAGCAGCGCAGGACTAGCGGGGGTTAAGGACATTCAGTACTTC.

This clone showed up just a few times. The chain employs TRBV25-1 and TRBJ2-7, with D possibly TRBD1 on 7 matching bases. This CDR3 has 14 residues. The germline V and J ends were trimmed by 6 bases and 6 bases, with 18 bases remaining between them. The V gene's germline CDR1 is MGHDK and CDR2 SYGVNS. DNA for the CDR3: TGTGCCAGCAGGAGCCTCCGACAGGGAGGCGAGCAGTACTTC. Translated: CASRSLRQGGEQYF.

This clone was seen more than once but under ten times. V gene TRBV4-1 combines with J gene TRBJ1-5; unclear D gene. Between the trimmed V and J ends, which lost 0 bases and 5 bases, there was a span of 14 bases. This CDR3 region has 16 residues. Germline V gene sequence: CDR1 MGHRA, CDR2 YSYEKL. The CDR3 DNA sequence: TGCGCCAGCAGCCAAGATCCAGGAAGGAAGGATCAGCCCCAGCATTTT. Translating gives CASSQDPGRKDQPQHF.

The rearrangement joins TRBV4-2 to TRBJ2-7; 8 bases match TRBD2. CDR3 length equals 15 residues. Germline assignment: CDR1 LGHNA and CDR2 YNFKEQ. V gave up 4 bases and J gave up 0 bases; unmatched junction bases: 5. Here the CDR3 DNA reads TGTGCCAGCAGCCCGAGCGGGGGACTCTCCTACGAGCAGTACTTC. It yields the protein CASSPSGGLSYEQYF.

The CDR3 DNA follows: TGTGCCAGCAGCCCCGAGGGTACAGGGGTAGAAATCGGGGAGCTGTTTTTT. This encodes CASSPEGTGVEIGELFF. This sequence joins TRBV11-3 and TRBJ2-2, with TRBD1 matching 7 bases. CDR1 and CDR2 from the germline V gene are SGHNT and YENEEA. The V segment lost 5 bases and the J segment 7 bases; nucleotides outside the gene matches: 16. This CDR3 contains 17 residues.

The rearrangement joins TRBV6-1 to TRBJ2-2; no definite D call. V lost 2 bases and J 1 base, leaving 14 bases between the germline ends. The CDR3 covers 17 residues. The germline V gene encodes CDR1 MNHNS and CDR2 SASEGT. CDR3 sequence (DNA): TGTGCCAGCAGTGAACCCCCAAGCCGTCAGAACACCGGGGAGCTGTTTTTT. This encodes CASSEPPSRQNTGELFF.

This clone was counted once. This chain links TRBV18 with TRBJ2-5; 7 positions match TRBD1. The CDR3 totals 15 residues. Germline loops: CDR1 KGHSH, CDR2 LQKENI. The J segment lost 4 bases and the V segment lost 3 bases, leaving 8 bases of the junction unmatched. The CDR3 region is CASSPRGGEGETQYF. DNA for the CDR3: TGTGCCAGCTCACCGCGAGGGGGCGAAGGAGAGACCCAGTACTTC.

The chain combines TRBV5-1 with TRBJ1-4; no clear D. The V and J ends lost 1 base and 6 bases respectively, with 7 bases between them. Germline CDR1 is SGHRS and CDR2 is YFSETQ. The CDR3 is 13 amino acids. The CDR3 loop is CASSLWLDEKLFF. The DNA of the CDR3 is TGCGCCAGCAGCTTGTGGCTCGATGAAAAACTGTTTTTT.

The J gene is TRBJ2-5, the V gene TRBV5-6; D might be TRBD1 or TRBD2, each matching 7 bases. V was shortened by 3 bases and J by 5 bases, with 20 bases between the two germline ends. Germline V gene sequence: CDR1 SGHDT, CDR2 YYEEEE. This CDR3 comprises 16 residues. CDR3 residues: CASSWEGAVRGETQYF. CDR3 nucleotide sequence: TGTGCCAGCAGCTGGGAGGGGGCGGTGAGAGGGGAGACCCAGTACTTC.

The chain is built from TRBV18 and TRBJ2-3, with D possibly called TRBD1 or TRBD2 (6 bases each). This CDR3 has 17 residues. The germline V gene encodes CDR1 KGHSH and CDR2 LQKENI. V was trimmed by 4 bases and J by 3 bases, leaving 20 bases between them. The CDR3 nucleotides read TGTGCCAGCTCACGTCAACGTGGGGGGCTTGGAACAGATACGCAGTATTTT. Its protein is CASSRQRGGLGTDTQYF. Full variable domain (missing parts from reference TRBV18 and TRBJ2-3): NAGVMQNPRHLVRRRGQEARLRCSPMKGHSHVYWYRQLPEEGLKFMVYLQKENIIDESGMPKERFSAEFPKEGPSILRIQQVVRGDSAAYFCASSRQRGGLGTDTQYFGPGTRLTVL.